One T cell receptor beta chain is described in this entry. Assay: immunoSEQ multiplex PCR; the TCRdb copy retains only in-frame clones and omits some. The repertoire includes some 120,000 clones, 80% to 90% of them detected once, and approximately 28% sits in the top ten. This record comes from a study of blood T cell repertoires in COVID-19. The overall study: PBMCs, B-cell-depleted T cells, or T cells were the source of the cDNA or gDNA that made up the material.

CDR1 SGHVS and CDR2 FQNEAQ come from the germline V gene. The length of the CDR3 is 14 residues. Unmatched junction bases numbered 3, after V lost 5 bases and J lost 4 bases. The V call is TRBV7-8, the J call TRBJ1-2, with TRBD1 matching over 11 bases. Sequencing was done on a sample of peripheral blood. The receptor comes from a man between 65 and 85 years old with active or convalescent COVID-19. CDR3 in amino acids: CASSPGTGGYGYTF. CDR3 nucleotides: TGTGCCAGCAGCCCAGGGACAGGGGGCTATGGCTACACCTTC.